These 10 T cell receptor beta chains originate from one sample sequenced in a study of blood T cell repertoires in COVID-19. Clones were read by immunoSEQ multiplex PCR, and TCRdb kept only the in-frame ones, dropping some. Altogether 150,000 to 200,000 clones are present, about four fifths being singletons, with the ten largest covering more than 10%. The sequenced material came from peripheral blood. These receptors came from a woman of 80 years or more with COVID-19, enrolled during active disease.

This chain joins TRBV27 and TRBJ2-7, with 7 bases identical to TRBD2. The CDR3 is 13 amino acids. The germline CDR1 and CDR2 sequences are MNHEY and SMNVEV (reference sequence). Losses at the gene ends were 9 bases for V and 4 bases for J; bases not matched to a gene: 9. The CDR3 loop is CARKRGKMYEQYF. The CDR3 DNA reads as TGTGCCAGAAAGCGGGGTAAAATGTACGAGCAGTACTTC.

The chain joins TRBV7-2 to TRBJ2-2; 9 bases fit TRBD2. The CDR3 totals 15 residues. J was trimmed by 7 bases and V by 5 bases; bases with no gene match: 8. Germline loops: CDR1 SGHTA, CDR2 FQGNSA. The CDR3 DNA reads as TGTGCCAGCAGCCCCCGAGCGGGGGGTAACGGGGAGCTGTTTTTT. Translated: CASSPRAGGNGELFF. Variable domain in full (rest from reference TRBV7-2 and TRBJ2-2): GAGVSQSPSNKVTEKGKDVELRCDPISGHTALYWYRQSLGQGLEFLIYFQGNSAPDKSGLPSDRFSAERTGGSVSTLTIQRTQQEDSAVYLCASSPRAGGNGELFFGEGSRLTVL.

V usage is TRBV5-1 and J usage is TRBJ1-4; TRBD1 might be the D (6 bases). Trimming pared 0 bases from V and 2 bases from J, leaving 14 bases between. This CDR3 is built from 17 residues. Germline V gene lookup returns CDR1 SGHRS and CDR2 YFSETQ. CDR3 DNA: TGCGCCAGCAGCTTGGTGGCCAGGGGTCCTACTAATGAAAAACTGTTTTTT. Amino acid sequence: CASSLVARGPTNEKLFF.

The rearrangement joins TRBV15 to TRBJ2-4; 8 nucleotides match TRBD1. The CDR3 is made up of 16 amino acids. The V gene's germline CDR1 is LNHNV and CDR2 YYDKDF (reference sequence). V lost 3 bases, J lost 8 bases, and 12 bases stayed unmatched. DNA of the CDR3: TGTGCCACCAGCAGCCCGGACAGGGCTAATAGAGACATTCAGTACTTC. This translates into CATSSPDRANRDIQYF.

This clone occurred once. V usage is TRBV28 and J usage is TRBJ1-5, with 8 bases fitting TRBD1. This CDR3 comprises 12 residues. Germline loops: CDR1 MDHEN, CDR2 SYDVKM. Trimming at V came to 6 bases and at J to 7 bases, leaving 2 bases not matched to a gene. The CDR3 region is CASSRTGQPQHF. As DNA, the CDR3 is TGTGCCAGCAGCCGGACAGGGCAGCCCCAGCATTTT.

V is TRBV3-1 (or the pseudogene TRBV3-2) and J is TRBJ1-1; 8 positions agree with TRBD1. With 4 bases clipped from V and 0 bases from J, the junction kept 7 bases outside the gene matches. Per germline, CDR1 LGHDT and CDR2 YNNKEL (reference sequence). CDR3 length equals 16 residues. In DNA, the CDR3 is TGTGCCAGCAGCCGCGGACAGGGAGTAATGAACACTGAAGCTTTCTTT. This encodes CASSRGQGVMNTEAFF.

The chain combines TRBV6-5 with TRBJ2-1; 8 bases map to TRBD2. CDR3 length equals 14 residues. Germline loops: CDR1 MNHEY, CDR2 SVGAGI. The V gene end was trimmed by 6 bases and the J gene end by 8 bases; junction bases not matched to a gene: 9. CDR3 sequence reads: CASSQGLVIDEQFF. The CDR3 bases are TGTGCCAGCAGCCAGGGACTAGTGATCGATGAGCAGTTCTTC.

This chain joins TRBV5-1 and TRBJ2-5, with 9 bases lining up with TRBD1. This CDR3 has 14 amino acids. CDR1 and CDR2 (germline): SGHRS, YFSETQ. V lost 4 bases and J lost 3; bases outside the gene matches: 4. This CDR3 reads CASSQGTGKETQYF. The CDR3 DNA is TGCGCCAGCAGCCAGGGGACAGGGAAAGAGACCCAGTACTTC.

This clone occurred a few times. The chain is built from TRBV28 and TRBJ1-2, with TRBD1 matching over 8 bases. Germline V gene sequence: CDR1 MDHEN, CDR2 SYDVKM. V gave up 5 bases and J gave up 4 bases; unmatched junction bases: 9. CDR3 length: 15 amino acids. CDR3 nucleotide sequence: TGTGCCAGCAGTGTCCAACCGGGACAGGTCTATGGCTACACCTTC. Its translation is CASSVQPGQVYGYTF.

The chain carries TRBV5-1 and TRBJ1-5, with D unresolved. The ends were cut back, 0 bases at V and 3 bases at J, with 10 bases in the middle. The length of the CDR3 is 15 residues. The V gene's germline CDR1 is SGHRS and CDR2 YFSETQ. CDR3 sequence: CASSLGVSANQPQHF. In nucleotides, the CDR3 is TGCGCCAGCAGCTTGGGGGTCAGCGCCAATCAGCCCCAGCATTTT.